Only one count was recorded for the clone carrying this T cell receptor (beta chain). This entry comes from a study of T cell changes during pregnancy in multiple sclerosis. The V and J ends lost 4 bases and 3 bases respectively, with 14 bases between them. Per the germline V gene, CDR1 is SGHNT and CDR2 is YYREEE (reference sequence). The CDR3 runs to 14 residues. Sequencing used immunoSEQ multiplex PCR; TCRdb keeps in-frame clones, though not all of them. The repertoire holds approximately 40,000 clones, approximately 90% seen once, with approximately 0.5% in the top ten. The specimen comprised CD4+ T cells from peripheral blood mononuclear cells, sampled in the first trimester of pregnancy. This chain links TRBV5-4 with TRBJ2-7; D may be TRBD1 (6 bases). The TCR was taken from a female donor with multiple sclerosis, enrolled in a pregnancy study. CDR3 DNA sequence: TGTGCCAGCAGCACCCAACAGGGTTTCTACGAGCAGTACTTC. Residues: CASSTQQGFYEQYF.